This T cell receptor (beta chain) was identified in a study of cytomegalovirus exposure and HLA in healthy donors. The study, taken as a whole, reports: Analyzed later, most CMV-associated TCR beta chains appeared HLA-restricted. Follow-up analysis later connected one missense variant in DCLRE1C with trimming of TCR beta V- and J-genes. Accurate prediction of HLA-A and HLA-B alleles (for most subjects) was reportedly achieved from TCR beta sequences. Association with HLA alleles at 0.05 false discovery rate was found for around 17,000 TCR beta sequences in a later analysis.

This clone has just one count. The antigen is unknown. The PCR had 60 Vbeta and 13 Jbeta primers. Only in-frame clones appear in the TCRdb table, and some are missing; sequencing was by immunoSEQ multiplex PCR. The sample comprises roughly 86,000 clones, more than 55% of which are singletons, and around a fifth rests with the top ten. The origin of this receptor is a woman aged 45-59 years in good health and CMV-seropositive. Input material: PBMCs.

The CDR3 protein is CASSSTTGSYEQYF. Written as DNA, the CDR3 is TGTGCCAGCAGTTCTACGACAGGTTCCTACGAGCAGTACTTC. The chain combines TRBV7-9 with TRBJ2-7, with D possibly being TRBD1 (6 bases). Germline lookup yields CDR1 SEHNR and CDR2 FQNEAQ (reference sequence). The CDR3 has 14 residues. V lost 6 bases to trimming and J lost 1 base, with 13 bases between them. The full variable domain, completed using reference TRBV7-9 and TRBJ2-7, is DTGVSQNPRHKITKRGQNVTFRCDPISEHNRLYWYRQTLGQGPEFLTYFQNEAQLEKSRLLSDRFSAERPKGSFSTLEIQRTEQGDSAMYLCASSSTTGSYEQYFGPGTRLTVT.